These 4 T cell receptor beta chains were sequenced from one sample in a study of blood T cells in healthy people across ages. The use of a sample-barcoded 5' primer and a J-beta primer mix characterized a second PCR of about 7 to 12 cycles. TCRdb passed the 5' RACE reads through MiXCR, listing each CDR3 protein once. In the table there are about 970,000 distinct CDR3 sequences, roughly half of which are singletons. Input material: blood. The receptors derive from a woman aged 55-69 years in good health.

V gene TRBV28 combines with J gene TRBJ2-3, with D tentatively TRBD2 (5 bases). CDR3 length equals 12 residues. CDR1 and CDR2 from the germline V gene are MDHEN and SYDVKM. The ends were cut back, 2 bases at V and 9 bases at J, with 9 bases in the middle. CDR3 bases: TGTGCCAGCAGTTTAGGACTGCCCACGCAGTATTTT. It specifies CASSLGLPTQYF.

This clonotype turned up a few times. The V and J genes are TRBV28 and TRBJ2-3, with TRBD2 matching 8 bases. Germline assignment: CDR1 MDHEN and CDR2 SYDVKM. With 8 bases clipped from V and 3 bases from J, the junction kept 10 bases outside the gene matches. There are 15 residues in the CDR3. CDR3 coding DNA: TGTGCCAGCCAAAGGGAGCGGGAGAGTACAGATACGCAGTATTTT. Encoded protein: CASQRERESTDTQYF.

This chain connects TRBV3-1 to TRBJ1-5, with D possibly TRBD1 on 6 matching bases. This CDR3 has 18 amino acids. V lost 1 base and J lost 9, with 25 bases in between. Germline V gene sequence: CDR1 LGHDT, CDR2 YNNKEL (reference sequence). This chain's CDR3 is CASSQATTGHLGGWPQHF. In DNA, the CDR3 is TGTGCCAGCAGCCAAGCTACAACGGGACACCTAGGAGGATGGCCCCAGCATTTT.

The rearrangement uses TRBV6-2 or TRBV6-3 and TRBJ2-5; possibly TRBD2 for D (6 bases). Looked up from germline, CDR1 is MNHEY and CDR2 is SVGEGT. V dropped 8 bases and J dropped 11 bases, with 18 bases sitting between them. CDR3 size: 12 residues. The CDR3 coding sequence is TGTGCCAGCTTGGAGGGAGTGGGGGAGCAGTACTTC. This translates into CASLEGVGEQYF.